The clone carrying this TCR beta chain was observed many times. Its antigen is not identified. This sample stems from a study of molecular identifiers for immune sequencing clone quantification. Study-level points and caveats: Sizes of highly expanded clones could be underestimated through identical TCRs sharing a barcode. Among 930,000 or so naive cells, as was reported, spiked Jurkat TCR RNA from one cell was detectable. Among effectors, clones above 20 RNA copies held over 98% of molecules; among naive cells, under 1%.

In TCRdb, the PCR reads were re-called with MiXCR into one record per CDR3 protein. The table includes 50,000 to 65,000 distinct CDR3 sequences, under 30% detected once. V gave up 2 bases and J gave up 3 bases, with 13 bases separating them. This CDR3 region has 15 residues. Germline V lookup: CDR1 LGHNA, CDR2 YNFKEQ. The material sequenced was naive CD8+ T cells from blood, with Jurkat cell RNA spiked in. Regarding subset: FACS-sorted CD8+CD4-CCR7+CD45RA+ naive T cells. This TCR was recovered from a human donor in good health. Some libraries in this study had Jurkat cell RNA spiked in. The chain couples TRBV4-2 to TRBJ1-1; D gene ambiguous. CDR3 in DNA: TGTGCCAGCAGCCAATCTCTTCGCGGGGACACTGAAGCTTTCTTT. Protein sequence: CASSQSLRGDTEAFF.